This TCR beta chain was captured by sequencing in a study of metastatic and nonmetastatic thyroid tumors. Study as a whole: Repertoire data that came from the blood and tumor or nodule tissue of malignant and benign thyroid patients were compared. Broader study findings: Reported TCR beta diversity, measured in blood and tumor, was significantly higher for malignant thyroid tumors than for benign nodules.

TCRdb re-processed the PCR reads through MiXCR. Of more than 25,000 clones detected, 25% to 30% appear once; the ten largest clones hold around 6%. All patients were treatment-naive before thyroid surgery. This clone was seen repeatedly, ten times or more. Its target is not known. Germline assignment: CDR1 MGHRA and CDR2 YSYEKL. Trimming removed 1 base from V and 0 bases from J, with 10 bases in between. The CDR3 covers 16 residues. Sequenced sample: blood. The receptor's source is a female donor with papillary thyroid cancer or a benign thyroid nodule (not recorded which). Some clones in this sample may be carry-over from other donors' samples. The V and J genes are TRBV4-1 and TRBJ1-3; D gene uncertain. In nucleotides, the CDR3 is TGCGCCAGCAGCCAAGGCCCCGGGAGCTCTGGAAACACCATATATTTT. Its protein product is CASSQGPGSSGNTIYF.